This TCR beta chain was observed in a study of PD-L1 blockade in urothelial cancer. On the study more broadly: Researchers found blood samples held a median of approximately 150,000 T cells.

As to time point: peripheral blood 6 weeks after treatment start. Trimming shortened V by 0 bases and J by 5 bases, and 10 bases separated the two germline ends. The CDR3 has 15 amino acids. Germline-derived CDR1 and CDR2 are MNHEY and SMNVEV (reference sequence). Assay used: immunoSEQ multiplex PCR; TCRdb lists only in-frame clones, some missing. The sample has about 50,000 clones, 85% to 90% seen once. The V gene is TRBV27, the J gene TRBJ2-2; perhaps TRBD2 as D (5 bases). The receptor was derived from a man aged 55 to 70 with urothelial cancer. The starting material was PBMCs, obtained around atezolizumab (anti-PD-L1) treatment. CDR3 DNA sequence: TGTGCCAGCAGTTTATCTACACTAGGGACCGGGGAGCTGTTTTTT. Encoded protein: CASSLSTLGTGELFF.